Below, one T cell receptor (beta chain) is given with its context. Trimming shortened V by 3 bases and J by 0 bases, and 16 bases separated the two germline ends. This CDR3 contains 16 residues. Per the germline V gene, CDR1 is DFQATT and CDR2 is SNEGSKA (reference sequence). These data are taken from a study of blood T cells in healthy people across ages. The use of a sample-barcoded 5' primer and a J-beta primer mix characterized a second PCR of about 7 to 12 cycles. From the 5' RACE reads, TCRdb called clonotypes with MiXCR, one entry per CDR3 protein. Among some 920,000 distinct CDR3 sequences listed, about 51% were seen once. Extractions gave at least 5 micrograms of total RNA per sample.

The rearrangement uses TRBV20-1 and TRBJ2-3, with a weak D call TRBD2 (6 bases). The receptor's source is an older woman in good health. The source material was blood. CDR3 region: CSARVIAVSSTDTQYF. The CDR3 nucleotides are TGCAGTGCTAGGGTTATAGCGGTATCTAGCACAGATACGCAGTATTTT.